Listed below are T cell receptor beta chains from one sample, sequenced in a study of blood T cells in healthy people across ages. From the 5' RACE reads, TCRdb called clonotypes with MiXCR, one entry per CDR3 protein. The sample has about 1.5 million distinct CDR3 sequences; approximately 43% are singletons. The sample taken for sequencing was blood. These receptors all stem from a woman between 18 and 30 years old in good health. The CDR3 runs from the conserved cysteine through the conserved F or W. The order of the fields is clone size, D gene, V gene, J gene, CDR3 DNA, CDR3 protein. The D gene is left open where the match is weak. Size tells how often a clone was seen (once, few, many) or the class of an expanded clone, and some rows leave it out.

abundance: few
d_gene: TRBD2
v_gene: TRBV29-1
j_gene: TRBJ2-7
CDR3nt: TGCAGCGTAGTAGCGGGAGGCACCTACGAGCAGTACTTC
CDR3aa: CSVVAGGTYEQYF

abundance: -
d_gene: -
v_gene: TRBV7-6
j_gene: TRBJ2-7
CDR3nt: TGTGCCAGCAGCGAAAGGGACTCGTACTATGAGCAGTACTTC
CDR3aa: CASSERDSYYEQYF

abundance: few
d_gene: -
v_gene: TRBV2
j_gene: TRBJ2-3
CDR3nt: TGTGCCAGCAGGCAAGCGGGTCTTTGGGATAGCACAGATACGCAGTATTTT
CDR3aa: CASRQAGLWDSTDTQYF

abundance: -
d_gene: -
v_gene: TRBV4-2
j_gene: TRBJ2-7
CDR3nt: TGTGCCAGCAGCCAGGAGGACTGGTCTTCCGAGCAGTACTTC
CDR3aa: CASSQEDWSSEQYF

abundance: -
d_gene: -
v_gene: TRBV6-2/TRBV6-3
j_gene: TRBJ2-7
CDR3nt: TGTGCCACCGGTCCCTACGGGCAGTACTTC
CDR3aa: CATGPYGQYF

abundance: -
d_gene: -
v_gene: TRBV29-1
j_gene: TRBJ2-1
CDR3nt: TGCAGCGTTGAAGCCTCAATACGACGGAATGAGCAGTTCTTC
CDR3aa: CSVEASIRRNEQFF

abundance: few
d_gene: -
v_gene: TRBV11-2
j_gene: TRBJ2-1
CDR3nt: TGTGCCAGCAGCTCCTCCACCTATCTCAATGAGCAGTTCTTC
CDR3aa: CASSSSTYLNEQFF

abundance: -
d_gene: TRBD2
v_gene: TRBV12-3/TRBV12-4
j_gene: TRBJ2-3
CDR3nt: TGTGCCAGCAGTTTGGTCGGGGGGGCCGTAGATACGCAGTATTTT
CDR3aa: CASSLVGGAVDTQYF

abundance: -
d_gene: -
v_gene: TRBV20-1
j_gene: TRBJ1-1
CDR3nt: TGCAGTGCTAGGAAAAACGCTGAAGCTTTCTTT
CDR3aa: CSARKNAEAFF

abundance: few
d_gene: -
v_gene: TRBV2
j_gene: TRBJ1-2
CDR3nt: TGTGCCAGCAGTGCCCAGGGCTTCGGCTACACCTTC
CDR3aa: CASSAQGFGYTF

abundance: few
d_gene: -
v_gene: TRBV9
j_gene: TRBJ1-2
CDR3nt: TGTGCCAGCAGCGTATATGCACTAGGGGGGCCCTCTAACTATGGCTACACCTTC
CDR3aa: CASSVYALGGPSNYGYTF

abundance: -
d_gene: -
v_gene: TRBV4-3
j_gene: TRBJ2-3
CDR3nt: TGCGCCAGCAGCCAAGCCCCCAGGGGAGTTAGCACAGATATGCAGTATTTT
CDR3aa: CASSQAPRGVSTDMQYF

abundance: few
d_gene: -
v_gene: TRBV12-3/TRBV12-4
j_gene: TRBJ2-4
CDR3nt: TGTGCCAGCAGTTTATCTGGGCTAGCCAAAAACATTCAGTACTTC
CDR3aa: CASSLSGLAKNIQYF

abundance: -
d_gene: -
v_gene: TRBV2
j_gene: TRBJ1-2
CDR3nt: TGTGCCAGCATCGCATGGGGGGCCTCTGCCTATGGCTACACCTTC
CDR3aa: CASIAWGASAYGYTF

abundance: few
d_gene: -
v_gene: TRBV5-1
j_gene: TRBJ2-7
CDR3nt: TGCGCCAGCAGCTTCGGGCTAAACTACGAGCAGTACTTC
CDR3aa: CASSFGLNYEQYF

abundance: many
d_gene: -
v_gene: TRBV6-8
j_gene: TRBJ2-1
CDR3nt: TGTGCCAGCCCGGACGAGCTGTTCTTC
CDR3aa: CASPDELFF

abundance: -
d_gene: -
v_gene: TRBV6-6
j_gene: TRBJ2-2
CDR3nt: TGTGCCAGCAGGACGAACTGGACCGGGGAGCTGTTTTTT
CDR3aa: CASRTNWTGELFF

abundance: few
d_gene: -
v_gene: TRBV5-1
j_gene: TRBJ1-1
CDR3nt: TGCGCCAGCAGCCTCCGGGCCGAGTCGAACACTGAAGCTTTCTTT
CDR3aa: CASSLRAESNTEAFF

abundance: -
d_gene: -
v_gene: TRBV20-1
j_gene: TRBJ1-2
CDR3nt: TGCAGTGCCCCCGATTGGACGGCCTATGGCTACACCTTC
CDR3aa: CSAPDWTAYGYTF

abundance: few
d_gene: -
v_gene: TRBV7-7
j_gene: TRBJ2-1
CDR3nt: TGTGCTAGCAGCTTAAATCCTAGTGCATCCTACAATGAGCAGTTCTTC
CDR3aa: CASSLNPSASYNEQFF

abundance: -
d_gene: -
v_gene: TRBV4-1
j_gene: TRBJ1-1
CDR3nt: TGCGCCAGCAGGGGCCACAGGGTTACTGAAGCTTTCTTT
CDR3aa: CASRGHRVTEAFF

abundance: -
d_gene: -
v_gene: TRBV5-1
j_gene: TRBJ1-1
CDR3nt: TGCGCCAGCAGCTGGGAGGGAATGAACACTGAAGCTTCCTTT
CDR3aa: CASSWEGMNTEASF